The 13 T cell receptor beta chains below were found in one sample sequenced in a study of response to subunit inactivated influenza vaccine. TCRdb redid the calling of the RT-PCR reads with MiXCR, one entry per CDR3 protein. The sample lists roughly 570,000 distinct CDR3 sequences; about an eighth were seen once. Sequencing used PBMCs from blood, obtained more than 35 days after vaccination. The receptor source for this set is a man in his forties or fifties who received an inactivated influenza vaccine.

This clonotype has more than one count but fewer than ten. This chain uses TRBV24-1 with TRBJ2-3, with TRBD2 identical over 8 bases. With 4 bases clipped from V and 1 base from J, the junction kept 3 bases outside the gene matches. Germline CDR1 and CDR2: KGHDR and SFDVKD. The CDR3 is 15 amino acids. The CDR3 region has the DNA TGTGCCACCAGTGAACTAGCGGACCGCACAGATACGCAGTATTTT. This codes for CATSELADRTDTQYF.

This clonotype showed up many times. V and J are TRBV10-3 and TRBJ1-5; D remains unclear. The ends were cut back, 3 bases at V and 4 bases at J, with 7 bases in the middle. This CDR3 comprises 13 residues. Germline values: CDR1 ENHRY, CDR2 SYGVKD. CDR3 bases: TGTGCCATCAGTGACAGAGGGAATCAGCCCCAGCATTTT. It yields the protein CAISDRGNQPQHF.

This clonotype has a count of ten or more. This chain joins TRBV4-1 and TRBJ1-5; D remains unclear. This CDR3 has 16 amino acids. CDR1 and CDR2 (germline): MGHRA, YSYEKL. V was pared by 0 bases and J by 2 bases, with 11 bases between. CDR3 nucleotide sequence: TGCGCCAGCAGCCAAGATCTAGGTTTTCGCAATCAGCCCCAGCATTTT. Amino acids: CASSQDLGFRNQPQHF.

The CDR3 spells CASSDRLAGYEQYF. In nucleotides, the CDR3 is TGTGCCAGCAGTGATCGACTAGCGGGCTACGAGCAGTACTTC. The chain is built from TRBV6-1 and TRBJ2-7; the match to TRBD2 covers 10 bases. CDR3 length: 14 amino acids. Germline V gene lookup returns CDR1 MNHNS and CDR2 SASEGT. J lost 3 bases, V lost 3 bases, and 2 bases had no gene match.

This clonotype was seen only a few times. The chain employs TRBV6-2 or TRBV6-3 and TRBJ1-2; no clear D. V shed 2 bases and J shed 3 bases, with 10 bases lying between them. The CDR3 is made up of 14 amino acids. Looked up from germline, CDR1 is MNHEY and CDR2 is SVGEGT. The CDR3 sequence: CASSYSASYYGYTF. Written as DNA, the CDR3 is TGTGCCAGCAGTTACAGCGCCAGCTACTATGGCTACACCTTC.

The chain recombines TRBV6-1 with TRBJ1-6, with D maybe TRBD1 (6 bases). In germline, CDR1 is MNHNS, CDR2 SASEGT. This CDR3 has 17 residues. V shed 6 bases and J shed 3 bases, with 18 bases lying between them. In DNA, the CDR3 is TGTGCCAGCAGGGGCTCAGGGAAAGGGGGCTATAATTCACCCCTCCACTTT. Its protein product is CASRGSGKGGYNSPLHF.

This clonotype turned up a few times. This chain links TRBV20-1 with TRBJ2-3; no clear D gene. The CDR3 is 12 residues long. Germline V gives CDR1 DFQATT, CDR2 SNEGSKA (reference sequence). The V end was cut by 3 bases, the J end by 2 bases, with 6 bases between. CDR3 in amino acids: CSASSDTDTQYF. In DNA form, the CDR3 reads TGCAGTGCTAGCTCGGACACAGATACGCAGTATTTT.

The V call is TRBV12-3 or TRBV12-4, the J call TRBJ2-1; no clear D gene. CDR3 length: 15 residues. The V gene lost 0 bases and the J gene lost 5 bases, with 11 bases spanning the gap. CDR3 amino acids: CASSLAQIGNNEQFF. The CDR3 DNA is TGTGCCAGCAGTTTAGCCCAGATAGGCAACAATGAGCAGTTCTTC.

This sequence joins TRBV7-2 and TRBJ1-6, with TRBD1 identical over 7 bases. Trimming removed 4 bases from V and 14 bases from J; junction bases left unmatched: 8. CDR1 and CDR2 from the germline V gene are SGHTA and FQGNSA. The CDR3 loop spans 13 amino acids. The CDR3 DNA reads TGTGCCAGCAGCTGGACAGGATATTCGGCCCTCCACTTT. This codes for CASSWTGYSALHF.

The gene calls are TRBV4-1 and TRBJ2-7, with D unclear. V was clipped by 0 bases and J by 1 base, with 7 bases between them. The V gene's germline CDR1 is MGHRA and CDR2 YSYEKL. This CDR3 has 14 residues. The CDR3 is CASSQDFTSYEQYF. The CDR3 DNA follows: TGCGCCAGCAGCCAAGATTTCACATCCTACGAGCAGTACTTC.

This clonotype was seen ten or more times. CDR3 DNA: TGTGCCAGCAGCCCACGTCGGGGATTCACAGATACGCAGTATTTT. Translation gives CASSPRRGFTDTQYF. The chain combines TRBV12-3 or TRBV12-4 with TRBJ2-3; a possible D gene is TRBD2 (5 bases). The germline V and J ends were trimmed by 6 bases and 2 bases, with 15 bases remaining between them. CDR3 length: 15 residues.

The chain joins TRBV5-1 to TRBJ2-7, with 8 positions matching TRBD2. CDR3 length: 14 amino acids. V lost 3 bases to trimming and J lost 4 bases; unmatched junction nucleotides: 6. Germline assignment: CDR1 SGHRS and CDR2 YFSETQ. CDR3 sequence: CASSWGLGEYEQYF. The CDR3 nucleotides are TGCGCCAGCAGCTGGGGACTAGGGGAGTACGAGCAGTACTTC. The full variable domain, with the rest looked up from reference TRBV5-1 and TRBJ2-7, is KAGVTQTPRYLIKTRGQQVTLSCSPISGHRSVSWYQQTPGQGLQFLFEYFSETQRNKGNFPGRFSGRQFSNSRSEMNVSTLELGDSALYLCASSWGLGEYEQYFGPGTRLTVT.

The CDR3 DNA sequence: TGCGCCAGCAGCTTGGTCGTGGGGAGAGGCTACGAGCAGTACTTC. Translated, it gives CASSLVVGRGYEQYF. The chain links TRBV5-1 to TRBJ2-7; possibly TRBD2 for D (5 bases). The germline V gene has CDR1 SGHRS and CDR2 YFSETQ. Trimming shortened V by 0 bases and J by 3 bases, and 13 bases separated the two germline ends. The CDR3 spans 15 residues.